Below are 5 T cell receptor beta chains sequenced from a single sample in a study of T cell responses to AZD1222 COVID-19 vaccine. The table came from immunoSEQ multiplex PCR; TCRdb's copy has only in-frame clones and leaves some out. The sample records approximately 70,000 clones, about 87% being singletons. The sample in question was peripheral blood, obtained 28 days after the second dose of the MenACWY control vaccine. The receptors come from an adult who received the MenACWY meningococcal vaccine as a control.

The CDR3 here is CASSLGVAGTYEQYF. The CDR3 coding sequence is TGTGCCAGCAGCTTAGGGGTAGCGGGCACTTACGAGCAGTACTTC. The rearrangement uses TRBV7-2 and TRBJ2-7, with 7 positions matching TRBD2. The CDR3 contains 15 residues. Germline loops: CDR1 SGHTA, CDR2 FQGNSA. With 1 base clipped from V and 4 bases from J, the junction kept 7 bases outside the gene matches.

This chain uses TRBV21-1 with TRBJ2-5; the table gives TRBD2 as D, unverified against the DNA. TRBV21-1 has pseudogene status. There are 15 residues in the CDR3. The chain's CDR3 is CASSNLGGTQETQYF. CDR3 nucleotide sequence: TGTGCCAGCAGCAACCTCGGGGGGACCCAAGAGACCCAGTACTTC.

V gene TRBV9 combines with J gene TRBJ2-1; no firm D call. Germline assignment: CDR1 SGDLS and CDR2 YYNGEE. This CDR3 contains 16 residues. The V end lost 1 base, the J end lost 1 base, and 12 bases lay between the germline ends. CDR3 amino acids: CASSVSWQTSYNEQFF. The CDR3 nucleotides are TGTGCCAGCAGCGTATCCTGGCAGACTTCCTACAATGAGCAGTTCTTC.

The rearrangement joins TRBV6-4 to TRBJ2-2, with 7 nucleotides matching TRBD1. V shed 6 bases and J 3 bases; nucleotides not matched to a gene: 4. Looked up from germline, CDR1 is MRHNA and CDR2 is SNTAGT. This CDR3 spans 14 amino acids. CDR3 in amino acids: CASRDRADTGELFF. The CDR3 DNA sequence: TGTGCCAGCAGAGACAGGGCAGACACCGGGGAGCTGTTTTTT.

This clone was detected only once. The chain combines TRBV5-4 with TRBJ1-2; a possible D gene is TRBD1 (6 bases). V was clipped by 2 bases and J by 3 bases, with 11 bases between them. This CDR3 comprises 14 residues. Germline lookup yields CDR1 SGHNT and CDR2 YYREEE (reference sequence). The CDR3 coding sequence is TGTGCCAGCAGCTTCGGGGGCGCTGACTATGGCTACACCTTC. This gives the protein CASSFGGADYGYTF.